Below are 20 T cell receptor beta chains sequenced from a single sample in a study of blood T cells in healthy people across ages. The second PCR ran roughly 6 to 11 cycles with a sample-barcoded 5' primer and J-beta primers. TCRdb processed the 5' RACE reads anew with MiXCR; each CDR3 protein has one entry. Of 1.5 million to 2 million distinct CDR3 sequences listed, less than 50% were seen once; the top ten hold approximately 2.1%. Sequencing was done on a sample of blood. The origin of the receptors is a woman in her forties in good health.

This rearrangement joins TRBV7-9 to TRBJ2-3; 7 bases match TRBD2. The CDR3 spans 20 residues. J gave up 0 bases and V 5 bases, and 20 bases lay outside the gene matches. Germline CDR1 and CDR2: SEHNR and FQNEAQ (reference sequence). The CDR3 here is CASSPSSSLWSGVSTDTQYF. The CDR3 DNA is TGTGCCAGCAGCCCTTCAAGTTCCTTGTGGAGCGGGGTTAGCACAGATACGCAGTATTTT.

This clonotype was detected only once. This rearrangement joins TRBV23-1 to TRBJ1-4; D not certain. TRBV23-1 is labeled an ORF, and its function is uncertain. The V and J ends lost 0 bases and 0 bases respectively, with 23 bases between them. The CDR3 consists of 21 residues. CDR3 DNA: TGCGCCAGCAGTCAATCTCTCCGGCGGGATGGTCTCGAGGCAACTAATGAAAAACTGTTTTTT. Protein: CASSQSLRRDGLEATNEKLFF.

This clonotype has a handful of counts. J is TRBJ2-3 and V is TRBV14; 8 bases align to TRBD2. Germline V gene lookup returns CDR1 SGHDN and CDR2 FVKESK. This CDR3 has 15 residues. After removal of 4 bases from V and 2 bases from J, the junction contained 5 bases not matched to a gene. For the CDR3, the DNA is TGTGCCAGCAGCCTTCGGACTAGCTTCACAGATACGCAGTATTTT. This gives the protein CASSLRTSFTDTQYF.

As to this clonotype: One junction end disagrees with the germline gene, perhaps due to a read error. The V gene is TRBV12-3 or TRBV12-4, the J gene TRBJ2-1; 9 nucleotides agree with TRBD2. The CDR3 has 14 residues. The CDR3 region has the DNA TGTGCCAGCAGCTTAGCGGGGGCGGGGAATGAGCAGTTCTTC. Residues: CASSLAGAGNEQFF.

The rearrangement links TRBV6-6 to TRBJ2-7, with 7 bases matching TRBD2. The CDR3 is made up of 14 amino acids. The ends lost 0 bases at V and 7 bases at J; junction bases unmatched: 6. Germline values: CDR1 MNHNY, CDR2 SVGAGI (reference sequence). The CDR3 spells CASSYSVSGGEQYF. CDR3 sequence (DNA): TGTGCCAGCAGTTACTCGGTTTCGGGAGGTGAGCAGTACTTC.

The chain uses TRBV5-1 and TRBJ1-6; TRBD1 matches at 7 bases. This CDR3 has 15 residues. Germline V gene data show CDR1 as SGHRS and CDR2 as YFSETQ. V gave up 2 bases and J gave up 6 bases; unmatched junction bases: 5. In nucleotides, the CDR3 is TGCGCCAGCAGCTTCTCACAGGGGAGTAATTCACCCCTCCACTTT. It encodes CASSFSQGSNSPLHF. The complete variable domain, with remaining parts taken from reference TRBV5-1 and TRBJ1-6, reads KAGVTQTPRYLIKTRGQQVTLSCSPISGHRSVSWYQQTPGQGLQFLFEYFSETQRNKGNFPGRFSGRQFSNSRSEMNVSTLELGDSALYLCASSFSQGSNSPLHFGNGTRLTVT.

This clonotype was found a few times. V gene TRBV20-1 combines with J gene TRBJ1-5; TRBD1 matches 10 bases. Looked up from germline, CDR1 is DFQATT and CDR2 is SNEGSKA (reference sequence). The CDR3 extends over 14 amino acids. The V gene end was trimmed by 7 bases and the J gene end by 0 bases; junction bases not matched to a gene: 3. CDR3: CSGRQGASNQPQHF. The CDR3 coding sequence is TGCAGTGGAAGACAGGGGGCTAGCAATCAGCCCCAGCATTTT.

The chain links TRBV5-1 to TRBJ2-4, with D possibly being TRBD1 or TRBD2 (6 bases each). Trimming took 2 bases from V and 10 from J, leaving 10 bases between them. CDR1 and CDR2 (germline): SGHRS, YFSETQ. This CDR3 contains 12 residues. CDR3 DNA sequence: TGCGCCAGCAGCTTTAGGGGGGATATTCAGTACTTC. It encodes CASSFRGDIQYF.

This clonotype was counted ten times or more. V usage is TRBV29-1 and J usage is TRBJ2-5; D gene unclear. Germline loops: CDR1 SQVTM, CDR2 ANQGSEA. CDR3 size: 13 residues. V lost 6 bases and J 5 bases, leaving 16 bases between the germline ends. CDR3 amino acids: CSVQTAAMETQYF. CDR3 DNA sequence: TGCAGCGTACAGACTGCTGCGATGGAGACCCAGTACTTC. The variable domain in full, completed from reference TRBV29-1 and TRBJ2-5, reads SAVISQKPSRDICQRGTSLTIQCQVDSQVTMMFWYRQQPGQSLTLIATANQGSEATYESGFVIDKFPISRPNLTFSTLTVSNMSPEDSSIYLCSVQTAAMETQYFGPGTRLLVL.

The J gene is TRBJ2-1, the V gene TRBV12-3 or TRBV12-4, with D tentatively TRBD1 or TRBD2 (5 bases each). Trimming removed 6 bases at V and 6 bases at J, with 18 bases between. CDR3 length equals 15 residues. The CDR3 region has the DNA TGTGCCAGCAGCCTCGGGTACCGAGGGGCCAATGAGCAGTTCTTC. It translates to CASSLGYRGANEQFF.

V gene TRBV6-5 combines with J gene TRBJ1-1; TRBD1 matches at 10 bases. The germline CDR1 and CDR2 sequences are MNHEY and SVGAGI. The CDR3 has 15 amino acids. The trim removed 7 bases at V and 3 bases at J, leaving 8 bases unmatched. The CDR3 spells CASIGDRGRDTEAFF. The CDR3 bases are TGTGCCAGCATTGGGGACAGGGGAAGGGACACTGAAGCTTTCTTT.

This clonotype was detected a few times. The rearrangement joins TRBV29-1 to TRBJ2-4; 7 bases are a match to TRBD2. The junction had 11 bases not matched to a gene; V was cut back by 6 bases and J by 9 bases. This CDR3 contains 13 residues. Per the germline V gene, CDR1 is SQVTM and CDR2 is ANQGSEA. CDR3 in DNA: TGCAGCGTCTCGACGGGAGGCCCTTCCATTCAGTACTTC. Its protein is CSVSTGGPSIQYF.

The genes are TRBV20-1 and TRBJ1-5; 8 bases line up with TRBD1. Germline lookup yields CDR1 DFQATT and CDR2 SNEGSKA (reference sequence). V was pared by 0 bases and J by 1 base, with 2 bases of the junction left unmatched. CDR3 length: 15 residues. The CDR3 spells CSARETGGSNQPQHF. The CDR3 bases are TGCAGTGCTAGAGAAACAGGGGGGAGCAATCAGCCCCAGCATTTT.

The chain uses TRBV6-2 or TRBV6-3 and TRBJ2-1; TRBD2 aligns across 10 bases. From germline, CDR1 is MNHEY and CDR2 SVGEGT. This CDR3 has 13 residues. The ends lost 5 bases at V and 8 bases at J; junction bases unmatched: 3. CDR3 protein: CASSPAGGYEQFF. The CDR3 coding sequence is TGTGCCAGCAGTCCAGCGGGGGGGTATGAGCAGTTCTTC.

V usage is TRBV28 and J usage is TRBJ2-5; possibly TRBD2 for D (5 bases). Germline CDR1 MDHEN, CDR2 SYDVKM. The CDR3 is made up of 13 amino acids. V gave up 2 bases and J gave up 7 bases, with 11 bases separating them. The chain's CDR3 is CASSLRQAGTQYF. The CDR3, as DNA: TGTGCCAGCAGTTTAAGGCAGGCGGGGACCCAGTACTTC.

This clonotype was recorded at least ten times. V is TRBV20-1 and J is TRBJ2-4; tentative D call: TRBD2 (6 bases). Germline V gene lookup returns CDR1 DFQATT and CDR2 SNEGSKA (reference sequence). Trimming took 3 bases from V and 0 from J, leaving 9 bases between them. CDR3 size: 14 residues. CDR3 nucleotide sequence: TGCAGTGCTAGTGGGGGACTAGCCAAAAACATTCAGTACTTC. This encodes CSASGGLAKNIQYF.

This clonotype was recorded once. V and J are TRBV27 and TRBJ1-5; 8 bases line up with TRBD1. The CDR3 sequence is 14 residues long. J lost 7 bases, V lost 5 bases, and 7 bases had no gene match. Germline V gene lookup returns CDR1 MNHEY and CDR2 SMNVEV (reference sequence). CDR3 nucleotide sequence: TGTGCCAGCAGTCTCTCGGACAGGGACCAGCCCCAGCATTTT. Its protein is CASSLSDRDQPQHF.

The chain combines TRBV6-6 with TRBJ1-4; D not certain. Trimming cost V 2 bases and J 7 bases, with 5 bases left between them. CDR1 is MNHNY and CDR2 is SVGAGI in the germline V gene (reference sequence). The CDR3 is 12 residues long. CDR3 DNA: TGTGCCAGCAGTTACACCCGTGAAAAACTGTTTTTT. Residues: CASSYTREKLFF.

The chain recombines TRBV10-3 with TRBJ2-2, with a weak D call TRBD1 (5 bases). The V end lost 2 bases, the J end lost 5 bases, and 21 bases lay between the germline ends. This CDR3 is built from 18 residues. CDR1 ENHRY and CDR2 SYGVKD come from the germline V gene. CDR3 protein: CAISEPTVVRGETGELFF. As DNA, the CDR3 is TGTGCCATCAGTGAGCCCACCGTAGTAAGGGGTGAGACCGGGGAGCTGTTTTTT.

This clonotype was seen just once. The V and J genes are TRBV4-3 and TRBJ2-5; 11 bases fit TRBD2. The CDR3 covers 15 residues. Trimming removed 8 bases from V and 4 bases from J; junction bases left unmatched: 9. From germline, CDR1 is LGHNA and CDR2 YSLEER. Written as DNA, the CDR3 is TGCGCCAGCGGAAATAGCGGGGGGGCTTTAGAGACCCAGTACTTC. Translated: CASGNSGGALETQYF.